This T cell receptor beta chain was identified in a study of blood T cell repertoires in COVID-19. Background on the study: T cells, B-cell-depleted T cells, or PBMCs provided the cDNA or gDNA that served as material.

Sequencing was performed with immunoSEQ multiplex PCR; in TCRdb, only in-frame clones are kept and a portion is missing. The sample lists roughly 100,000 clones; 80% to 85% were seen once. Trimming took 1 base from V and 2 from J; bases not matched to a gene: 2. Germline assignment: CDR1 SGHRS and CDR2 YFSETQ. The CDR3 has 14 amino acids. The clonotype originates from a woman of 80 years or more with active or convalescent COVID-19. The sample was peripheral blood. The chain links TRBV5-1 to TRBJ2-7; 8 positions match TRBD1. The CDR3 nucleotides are TGCGCCAGCAGCTTGTTACAGGGGGCCTACGAGCAGTACTTC. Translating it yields CASSLLQGAYEQYF.